What follows are 10 T cell receptor beta chains derived from one specimen sequenced in a study of identical twins. TCRdb reprocessed the 5' RACE reads with MiXCR, giving one entry per CDR3 protein. Here the sample spans 510,000 or so distinct CDR3 sequences, 13% to 15% being singletons. These data were also filed under a second study, of yellow fever vaccine responses in identical twins.

The sequenced sample consisted of CD4+ T cells sorted from blood. These receptors were obtained from a woman aged 18-29 years in good health.

The sample holds many counts of this clonotype. The chain carries TRBV6-1 and TRBJ2-3; D call uncertain. The V end was cut by 3 bases, the J end by 1 base, with 8 bases between. The CDR3 length is 14 residues. Germline V gene lookup returns CDR1 MNHNS and CDR2 SASEGT. CDR3 DNA sequence: TGTGCCAGCAGTGAGGACCCGCGCACAGATACGCAGTATTTT. Its protein is CASSEDPRTDTQYF.

This clonotype was found many times. This chain joins TRBV29-1 and TRBJ2-2, with 12 bases fitting TRBD1. The CDR3 totals 19 residues. Losses at the gene ends were 4 bases for V and 3 bases for J; bases not matched to a gene: 15. The germline CDR1 and CDR2 sequences are SQVTM and ANQGSEA. The CDR3 loop reads CSVAAVHRDRGPDTGELFF. CDR3 in DNA: TGCAGCGTTGCGGCGGTCCACCGGGACAGGGGGCCGGACACCGGGGAGCTGTTTTTT.

This clonotype was detected a few times. This chain joins TRBV28 and TRBJ2-5; 10 nucleotides agree with TRBD2. V shed 5 bases, J shed 2 bases, and the junction held 5 bases outside the gene matches. The CDR3 has 15 residues. Germline V CDR1 and CDR2: MDHEN, SYDVKM. The CDR3 protein is CASSRTSGWQETQYF. In DNA form, the CDR3 reads TGTGCCAGCAGTCGGACTAGCGGTTGGCAAGAGACCCAGTACTTC. The variable domain in full, completed from reference TRBV28 and TRBJ2-5, reads DVKVTQSSRYLVKRTGEKVFLECVQDMDHENMFWYRQDPGLGLRLIYFSYDVKMKEKGDIPEGYSVSREKKERFSLILESASTNQTSMYLCASSRTSGWQETQYFGPGTRLLVL.

This chain joins TRBV6-1 and TRBJ2-5; 7 bases fit TRBD2. Per the germline V gene, CDR1 is MNHNS and CDR2 is SASEGT. The CDR3 is made up of 14 amino acids. V trimming: 8 bases; J trimming: 4 bases; junction bases outside the gene matches: 10. Here the CDR3 reads CASSGGEGLETQYF. CDR3 coding DNA: TGTGCCAGCTCAGGTGGGGAGGGCCTAGAGACCCAGTACTTC.

The CDR3 here is CASSLSPRPSTYNEQFF. CDR3 sequence (DNA): TGTGCCAGCAGTTTATCACCCAGGCCGAGCACTTACAATGAGCAGTTCTTC. The chain has TRBV27 and TRBJ2-1; D is unresolved. The V end lost 0 bases, the J end lost 4 bases, and 16 bases lay between the germline ends. The CDR3 has 17 amino acids. CDR1 and CDR2 (germline): MNHEY, SMNVEV (reference sequence).

This clonotype appeared many times. The rearrangement uses TRBV12-3 or TRBV12-4 and TRBJ2-2; a weak D match, TRBD1 (6 bases). The CDR3 is made up of 15 amino acids. The V and J ends lost 5 bases and 0 bases respectively, with 10 bases between them. The CDR3 DNA is TGTGCCAGCAGTGAGCGGACAGCGAACACCGGGGAGCTGTTTTTT. Translating it yields CASSERTANTGELFF.

This clonotype showed up many times. This chain joins TRBV12-3 or TRBV12-4 and TRBJ2-3; TRBD2 might be the D (5 bases). The CDR3 is 16 residues long. Trimming took off 8 bases at V and 0 bases at J, with 18 bases between the two ends. CDR3 DNA sequence: TGTGCCAGCCGTCGAGGGTGGGGTGCTAGCACAGATACGCAGTATTTT. It codes for CASRRGWGASTDTQYF.

In DNA, the CDR3 is TGCGCCAGCAGCTTGGACTTCGTTTCGAACACCGGGGAGCTGTTTTTT. Translation: CASSLDFVSNTGELFF. The chain couples TRBV5-1 to TRBJ2-2; no firm D call. The CDR3 is 16 residues long. The V gene lost 0 bases and the J gene lost 0 bases, with 9 bases spanning the gap. In germline, CDR1 is SGHRS, CDR2 YFSETQ.

The V call is TRBV11-1, the J call TRBJ2-2; TRBD2 matches at 14 bases. This CDR3 has 19 amino acids. Germline CDR1 is SGHAT and CDR2 is FQDESV (reference sequence). The trim removed 5 bases at V and 5 bases at J, leaving 13 bases unmatched. The CDR3 region is CASSPRLAGGPSRTGELFF. The CDR3, as DNA: TGTGCCAGCAGCCCGCGACTAGCGGGAGGGCCCTCGAGGACCGGGGAGCTGTTTTTT. The full variable domain, in which reference TRBV11-1 and TRBJ2-2 provide the parts outside the CDR3, is EAEVAQSPRYKITEKSQAVAFWCDPISGHATLYWYRQILGQGPELLVQFQDESVVDDSQLPKDRFSAERLKGVDSTLKIQPAELGDSAMYLCASSPRLAGGPSRTGELFFGEGSRLTVL.

The J gene is TRBJ1-3, the V gene TRBV12-3 or TRBV12-4; D is unclear. This CDR3 is 12 amino acids long. Deletions cut 5 bases from V and 1 base from J, with 3 bases between. The CDR3 DNA reads as TGTGCCAGCAGTGGATCTGGAAACACCATATATTTT. Encoded protein: CASSGSGNTIYF.